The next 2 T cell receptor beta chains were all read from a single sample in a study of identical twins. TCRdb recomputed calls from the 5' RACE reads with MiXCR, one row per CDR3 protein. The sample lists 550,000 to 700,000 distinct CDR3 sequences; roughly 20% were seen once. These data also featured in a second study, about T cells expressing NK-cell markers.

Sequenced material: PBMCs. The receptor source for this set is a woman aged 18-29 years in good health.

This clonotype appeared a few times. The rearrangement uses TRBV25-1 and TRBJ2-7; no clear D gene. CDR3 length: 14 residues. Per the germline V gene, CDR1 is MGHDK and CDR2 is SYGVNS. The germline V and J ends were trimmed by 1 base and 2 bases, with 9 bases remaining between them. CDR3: CASSESGYTYEQYF. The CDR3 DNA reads TGTGCCAGCAGTGAATCCGGGTATACCTACGAGCAGTACTTC.

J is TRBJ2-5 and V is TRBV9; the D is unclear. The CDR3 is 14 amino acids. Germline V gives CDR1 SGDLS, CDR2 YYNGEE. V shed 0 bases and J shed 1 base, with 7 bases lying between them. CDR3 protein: CASSVGVVQETQYF. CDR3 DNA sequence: TGTGCCAGCAGCGTAGGTGTGGTCCAAGAGACCCAGTACTTC.